This section outlines one T cell receptor beta chain sequence together with its context. Antigen unknown. TCRdb keeps only in-frame clones here, not all; method: immunoSEQ multiplex PCR. The sample records around 78,000 clones, approximately 85% being singletons. This specimen belongs to a study of identifying expanded T cells in peripheral blood. General study findings and limits: Approximately 1.2 clones differed between technical replicates, versus approximately 16 and 20 over time. Clone count variance between roughly two-week samples rose with total template count.

Collection occurred without any documented infections or immune events in donors. The V and J ends lost 4 bases and 8 bases, in that order; junction bases with no gene match: 3. Per germline, CDR1 SGHDN and CDR2 FVKESK. The CDR3 is made up of 13 amino acids. The chain carries TRBV14 and TRBJ2-5, with 11 bases fitting TRBD2. The sequencing input was blood. The receptor's source is a person aged 18-70 years in good health. For the CDR3, the DNA is TGTGCCAGCAGCCTTAGCGGGAGGGCCACCCAGTACTTC. Its translation: CASSLSGRATQYF.